This TCR beta chain appears in the sequencing data of a study of cytomegalovirus exposure and HLA in healthy donors. It was with 60 Vbeta and 13 Jbeta primers that the PCR ran. This table comes from immunoSEQ multiplex PCR, and its TCRdb copy is limited to in-frame clones, with some not included. The sample has a few hundred thousand clones, roughly 85% seen once; the top ten hold around 1.8%. The sample holds a few counts of this clone. The antigen is unknown. The CDR3 sequence is 16 residues long. Per germline, CDR1 LNHNV and CDR2 YYDKDF (reference sequence). Trimming removed 0 bases from V and 6 bases from J, with 14 bases in between. Study-level points and caveats: Across all donors, roughly uniform sequencing depth was an assumption of the presence/absence analyses.

This clonotype was obtained from a man aged 18 to 30 in good health and CMV-seronegative. The rearrangement joins TRBV15 to TRBJ2-2, with D possibly TRBD1 on 5 matching bases. Sequencing was carried out using PBMCs. CDR3 region: CATSRDYDARAGELFF. The CDR3, as DNA: TGTGCCACCAGCAGAGATTATGACGCCAGGGCCGGGGAGCTGTTTTTT.